The rows below give T cell receptor beta chains drawn from one sample of a study of cytomegalovirus exposure and HLA in healthy donors. Here immunoSEQ multiplex PCR was the method, and the copy in TCRdb shows in-frame clones only, minus some. This table holds some 110,000 clones, over 75% found once. Specimen: PBMCs. These TCRs come from a woman aged 18-29 years in good health and CMV-seropositive. Both conserved end residues are part of each CDR3. D genes are given only for firm matches. Clone size appears in some rows only: once, few, many, or a class for an expanded clone.

clone_size	cdr3_length	d_call	j_call	v_call	cdr3_aa	cdr3_nt
.	15	.	TRBJ1-1	TRBV9	CASSAREVGLTEAFF	TGTGCCAGCAGCGCCAGGGAAGTAGGGCTCACTGAAGCTTTCTTT
.	16	TRBD2	TRBJ2-7	TRBV7-8	CASSLETSGSSYEQYF	TGTGCCAGCAGCTTAGAAACTAGCGGGAGCTCCTACGAGCAGTACTTC
.	14	.	TRBJ2-7	TRBV13	CASSPRQSSYEQYF	TGTGCCAGCAGCCCTAGACAGAGCTCCTACGAGCAGTACTTC
.	15	.	TRBJ2-7	TRBV6-1	CASSELKGGAYEQYF	TGTGCCAGCAGTGAACTTAAAGGGGGGGCCTACGAGCAGTACTTC
few	14	TRBD1	TRBJ1-1	TRBV5-1	CASSEGQLNTEAFF	TGCGCCAGCAGCGAGGGACAGCTGAACACTGAAGCTTTCTTT
few	12	.	TRBJ2-1	TRBV29-1	CSVATESNEQFF	TGCAGCGTGGCCACAGAAAGCAATGAGCAGTTCTTC
once	15	TRBD2	TRBJ2-7	TRBV9	CASSVGVAGPYEQYF	TGTGCCAGCAGCGTAGGGGTAGCGGGCCCTTACGAGCAGTACTTC
.	15	TRBD1	TRBJ1-2	TRBV5-4	CASSKPTGGGYGYTF	TGTGCCAGCAGCAAACCAACAGGGGGAGGCTATGGCTACACCTTC
.	13	TRBD2	TRBJ2-4	TRBV2	CASSDSGVNIQYF	TGTGCCAGCAGTGATAGCGGGGTAAACATTCAGTACTTC
.	14	.	TRBJ1-5	TRBV4-1	CASSQEGALWPQHF	TGCGCCAGCAGCCAAGAAGGGGCGTTATGGCCCCAGCATTTT
.	15	TRBD1	TRBJ1-4	TRBV27	CASSDGQGTNEKLFF	TGTGCCAGCAGTGACGGACAGGGAACTAATGAAAAACTGTTTTTT
.	14	.	TRBJ1-1	TRBV6-6	CASTEPEAGTEAFF	TGTGCCAGCACCGAACCAGAGGCGGGCACTGAAGCTTTCTTT
.	14	TRBD1	TRBJ1-5	TRBV28	CASVRGTGGQPQHF	TGTGCCAGCGTACGGGGGACAGGGGGGCAGCCCCAGCATTTT
few	14	TRBD1	TRBJ1-2	TRBV5-6	CASSLGTGGYGYTF	TGTGCCAGCAGCTTGGGGACAGGAGGGTATGGCTACACCTTC
.	14	.	TRBJ1-2	TRBV6-1	CASSEGGTAYGYTF	TGTGCCAGCAGTGAAGGAGGCACGGCCTATGGCTACACCTTC
few	15	.	TRBJ1-1	TRBV25-1	CASSESLGGGTEAFF	TGTGCCAGCAGTGAAAGTCTGGGGGGTGGGACTGAAGCTTTCTTT
.	12	.	TRBJ2-1	TRBV6-1	CASTDRYNEQFF	TGTGCCAGCACTGACCGGTACAATGAGCAGTTCTTC
.	12	.	TRBJ2-7	TRBV6-1	CASTGQTYEQYF	TGTGCCAGCACTGGACAGACCTACGAGCAGTACTTC
.	15	.	TRBJ2-2	TRBV25-1	CASSESIAGTGELFF	TGTGCCAGCAGTGAATCCATCGCGGGCACGGGGGAGCTGTTTTTT
.	13	.	TRBJ1-2	TRBV11-2	CASSLEVSYGYTF	TGTGCCAGCAGCTTAGAGGTCAGCTATGGCTACACCTTC
.	14	.	TRBJ2-5	TRBV19	CASSPPDSQETQYF	TGTGCCAGTTCACCCCCCGACAGTCAAGAGACCCAGTACTTC
.	15	TRBD1	TRBJ2-7	TRBV5-1	CASSSQGATVYEQYF	TGCGCCAGCAGCTCACAGGGGGCCACCGTCTACGAGCAGTACTTC
.	15	TRBD2	TRBJ2-5	TRBV29-1	CSVDPRLAAPGTQYF	TGCAGCGTTGACCCCCGGCTAGCGGCCCCGGGGACCCAGTACTTC
once	14	.	TRBJ1-2	TRBV28	CASSDARVDYGYTF	TGTGCCAGCAGTGATGCCAGGGTCGACTATGGCTACACCTTC
.	14	.	TRBJ2-1	TRBV19	CASSGGSSYNEQFF	TGTGCCAGTTCTGGGGGGAGCTCCTACAATGAGCAGTTCTTC
.	13	.	TRBJ1-1	TRBV5-1	CASSFSGASEAFF	TGCGCCAGCAGCTTTTCTGGTGCCAGTGAAGCTTTCTTT
once	14	.	TRBJ2-7	TRBV5-1	CASSLGPGSSEQYF	TGCGCCAGCAGCTTGGGTCCGGGATCAAGCGAGCAGTACTTC
once	14	.	TRBJ2-1	TRBV12-1	CASSADREDNEQFF	TGTGCCAGCAGCGCGGACAGGGAGGACAATGAGCAGTTCTTC
.	14	.	TRBJ2-6	TRBV28	CASSRSPGANVLTF	TGTGCCAGCAGCCGGTCCCCGGGGGCCAACGTCCTGACTTTC
.	15	.	TRBJ1-1	TRBV28	CASSLTRVRWTEAFF	TGTGCCAGCAGTCTGACCAGGGTTAGGTGGACTGAAGCTTTCTTT
few	12	TRBD1	TRBJ2-1	TRBV6-5	CASSPGGGEQFF	TGTGCCAGCAGTCCAGGGGGCGGTGAGCAGTTCTTC
.	16	TRBD2	TRBJ2-3	TRBV5-4	CASSYPAAGGTDTQYF	TGTGCCAGCAGCTACCCGGCCGCGGGGGGCACAGATACGCAGTATTTT
.	15	.	TRBJ2-1	TRBV27	CASSFPTRAPNEQFF	TGTGCCAGCAGTTTCCCGACTAGGGCCCCCAATGAGCAGTTCTTC
.	13	TRBD2	TRBJ2-7	TRBV2	CASSEASGYEQYF	TGTGCCAGCAGCGAGGCTAGCGGCTACGAGCAGTACTTC
.	13	.	TRBJ2-7	TRBV4-1	CASSSRDAYEQYF	TGCGCCAGCAGCTCCCGGGATGCCTACGAGCAGTACTTC
.	12	.	TRBJ2-1	TRBV27	CASSLTRNEQFF	TGTGCCAGCAGTTTAACCAGAAATGAGCAGTTCTTC
few	15	.	TRBJ1-1	TRBV28	CASRPHSGANTEAFF	TGTGCCAGCAGACCCCATTCAGGGGCTAACACTGAAGCTTTCTTT
.	15	TRBD1	TRBJ2-7	TRBV4-1	CASSMAGQGTYEQYF	TGCGCCAGCAGTATGGCGGGACAGGGCACCTACGAGCAGTACTTC
once	15	.	TRBJ2-5	TRBV7-9	CASSLGQAGLETQYF	TGTGCCAGCAGCTTAGGGCAGGCGGGGCTGGAGACCCAGTACTTC
.	15	.	TRBJ1-1	TRBV2	CASSEAPGMNTEAFF	TGTGCCAGCAGTGAAGCGCCAGGGATGAACACTGAAGCTTTCTTT
.	14	TRBD1	TRBJ1-2	TRBV2	CASSSGTGAYGYTF	TGTGCCAGCAGCTCAGGGACAGGGGCCTATGGCTACACCTTC
.	13	.	TRBJ1-1	TRBV5-4	CASSPRGSTEAFF	TGTGCCAGCAGCCCGCGCGGGAGCACTGAAGCTTTCTTT
.	14	TRBD2	TRBJ2-5	TRBV5-6	CASSLPSGMETQYF	TGTGCCAGCAGCTTACCCAGCGGGATGGAGACCCAGTACTTC
once	12	.	TRBJ1-1	TRBV7-9	CASSLPGTEAFF	TGTGCCAGCAGCTTACCGGGGACTGAAGCTTTCTTT
few	13	.	TRBJ2-1	TRBV29-1	CSVRGTSMTEQFF	TGCAGCGTTCGAGGAACTAGCATGACTGAGCAGTTCTTC
.	16	TRBD2	TRBJ2-5	TRBV4-1	CASSQDTGGPEETQYF	TGCGCCAGCAGCCAAGATACGGGAGGTCCCGAAGAGACCCAGTACTTC
.	11	TRBD2	TRBJ2-3	TRBV30	CASSGSDTQYF	TGTGCCAGTAGCGGGTCAGATACGCAGTATTTT
.	15	.	TRBJ1-5	TRBV6-5	CASSYSGRNNQPQHF	TGTGCCAGCAGTTACTCGGGGCGCAATAATCAGCCCCAGCATTTT
.	17	.	TRBJ2-6	TRBV2	CASSEDSPFSGANVLTF	TGTGCCAGCAGTGAGGACAGTCCCTTTTCCGGGGCCAACGTCCTGACTTTC
few	15	.	TRBJ1-2	TRBV6-5	CASSYSGRGARGYTF	TGTGCCAGCAGTTACTCTGGCAGAGGCGCGCGGGGCTACACCTTC
.	15	TRBD1	TRBJ2-7	TRBV6-1	CASSPTGTGTNEQYF	TGTGCCAGCAGTCCGACCGGGACAGGGACCAACGAGCAGTACTTC
few	16	.	TRBJ1-4	TRBV21-1	CASSPYRVPANEKLFF	TGTGCCAGCAGCCCCTACAGGGTTCCAGCTAATGAAAAACTGTTTTTT
.	14	.	TRBJ1-2	TRBV6-1	CASSGATASYGYTF	TGTGCCAGCAGTGGGGCGACAGCCAGCTATGGCTACACCTTC
.	13	.	TRBJ2-7	TRBV28	CASMRQNPYEQYF	TGTGCCAGCATGAGGCAGAACCCCTACGAGCAGTACTTC
few	13	.	TRBJ1-1	TRBV2	CASRGLTNTEAFF	TGTGCCAGCAGGGGACTGACGAACACTGAAGCTTTCTTT
.	16	.	TRBJ1-2	TRBV6-5	CASSYSLPGVDYGYTF	TGTGCCAGCAGTTACTCGTTACCAGGGGTCGACTATGGCTACACCTTC
.	15	TRBD2	TRBJ2-3	TRBV9	CASSTSGGFTDTQYF	TGTGCCAGCAGCACTAGCGGGGGCTTCACAGATACGCAGTATTTT
.	16	TRBD1	TRBJ1-4	TRBV7-9	CASSFSPGTGNEKLFF	TGTGCCAGCAGTTTTTCCCCCGGGACAGGGAACGAAAAACTGTTTTTT
.	14	TRBD2	TRBJ2-1	TRBV7-8	CASRGVGANNEQFF	TGTGCCAGCCGGGGGGTTGGGGCAAACAATGAGCAGTTCTTC